These 20 T cell receptor beta chains share one sample of origin, sequenced in a study of T cells in Graves' hyperthyroidism and ophthalmopathy. Amplification yielded TCR beta CDR3 regions, with RNA transcripts as the source. Primed by the HTBI set, a first-round RT-PCR was run on the TCR CDR3. In TCRdb, the multiplex PCR reads were re-called with MiXCR into one record per CDR3 protein. The sample holds more than 300,000 distinct CDR3 sequences, 14% seen once. Sample: blood. These receptors all come from a woman aged 30 to 39 with Graves' hyperthyroidism.

The chain employs TRBV10-3 and TRBJ2-6; D is unresolved. V was cut by 0 bases and J by 0 bases, with 6 bases left in between. Germline assignment: CDR1 ENHRY and CDR2 SYGVKD. This CDR3 contains 16 residues. The CDR3 nucleotides are TGTGCCATCAGTGAGTCTCGGACCTCTGGGGCCAACGTCCTGACTTTC. Translation gives CAISESRTSGANVLTF.

This clonotype was recorded many times. The chain recombines TRBV2 with TRBJ2-7, with unresolved D. Trimming took 4 bases from V and 0 from J, leaving 10 bases between them. The CDR3 has 14 amino acids. CDR1 SNHLY and CDR2 FYNNEI come from the germline V gene. The CDR3 nucleotides read TGTGCCAGCAGTGTCCTAGTTTTCTCCTACGAGCAGTACTTC. Protein product: CASSVLVFSYEQYF.

The rearrangement uses TRBV7-9 and TRBJ1-2; no clear D. Trimming cost V 6 bases and J 4 bases, with 12 bases left between them. The germline V gene encodes CDR1 SEHNR and CDR2 FQNEAQ (reference sequence). CDR3 length equals 13 residues. The CDR3 bases are TGTGCCAGCAGTCCGGACGAGTTCTATGGCTACACCTTC. Its protein product is CASSPDEFYGYTF. Variable domain in full (rest from reference TRBV7-9 and TRBJ1-2): DTGVSQNPRHKITKRGQNVTFRCDPISEHNRLYWYRQTLGQGPEFLTYFQNEAQLEKSRLLSDRFSAERPKGSFSTLEIQRTEQGDSAMYLCASSPDEFYGYTFGSGTRLTVV.

In its sample, this clonotype was seen many times. The chain carries TRBV5-1 and TRBJ2-7; D is unclear. The germline V gene has CDR1 SGHRS and CDR2 YFSETQ. CDR3 length: 14 residues. The germline V and J ends were trimmed by 0 bases and 3 bases, with 10 bases remaining between them. The DNA of the CDR3 is TGCGCCAGCAGCTTGGAGCATTGGGGCTACGAGCAGTACTTC. It specifies CASSLEHWGYEQYF.

This chain links TRBV19 with TRBJ1-3, with D unresolved. Germline V CDR1 and CDR2: LNHDA, SQIVND (reference sequence). The CDR3 is 11 residues long. Trimming removed 7 bases from V and 7 bases from J, with 8 bases in between. CDR3: CASTAENTIYF. Here the CDR3 DNA reads TGTGCCAGTACCGCGGAGAACACCATATATTTT. The variable domain in full, completed from reference TRBV19 and TRBJ1-3, reads DGGITQSPKYLFRKEGQNVTLSCEQNLNHDAMYWYRQDPGQGLRLIYYSQIVNDFQKGDIAEGYSVSREKKESFPLTVTSAQKNPTAFYLCASTAENTIYFGEGSWLTVV.

The sample holds a few counts of this clonotype. This chain links TRBV7-3 with TRBJ2-5; D is unclear. V was pared by 2 bases and J by 6 bases, with 13 bases between. The CDR3 consists of 14 residues. From germline, CDR1 is SGHTA and CDR2 FQGTGA. This CDR3 reads CASSLPAFDQTQYF. The DNA of the CDR3 is TGTGCCAGCAGCTTACCCGCCTTTGACCAGACCCAGTACTTC.

This clonotype was observed at least ten times. The chain is built from TRBV2 and TRBJ2-3; no clear D. This CDR3 has 14 residues. CDR1 is SNHLY, CDR2 FYNNEI, per germline. V gave up 2 bases and J gave up 5 bases, with 11 bases separating them. Written as DNA, the CDR3 is TGTGCCAGCAGTGAATTCCCCCATGTAGATACGCAGTATTTT. The encoded protein is CASSEFPHVDTQYF.

This clonotype has more than one count but fewer than ten. The chain recombines TRBV30 with TRBJ1-3; D is ambiguous. CDR3 length: 13 amino acids. Germline V gene sequence: CDR1 GTSNPN, CDR2 SVGIG (reference sequence). Trimming took 1 base from V and 4 from J, leaving 8 bases between them. The CDR3 protein is CAWSGNRGNTIYF. CDR3 DNA: TGTGCCTGGAGTGGGAATAGAGGAAACACCATATATTTT.

The V gene is TRBV7-2, the J gene TRBJ2-7; 10 nucleotides align to TRBD2. In germline, CDR1 is SGHTA, CDR2 FQGNSA. This CDR3 contains 15 residues. J lost 3 bases, V lost 1 base, and 3 bases had no gene match. CDR3 sequence reads: CASSLVASGSYEQYF. CDR3 sequence (DNA): TGTGCCAGCAGCTTAGTAGCTAGCGGGAGCTACGAGCAGTACTTC.

This clonotype has ten or more counts. V usage is TRBV12-3 or TRBV12-4 and J usage is TRBJ2-4; no reliable D call. The CDR3 is 16 amino acids. V was clipped by 1 base and J by 8 bases, with 18 bases between them. The CDR3 DNA reads as TGTGCCAGCAGTTTAGGGGATAGGGCCCCTGGCGACATTCAGTACTTC. Translation gives CASSLGDRAPGDIQYF.

This clonotype was recorded a few times. The CDR3 nucleotides are TGTGCCAGCAGCCAAGATCCCTCGAGTATAGAGACCCAGTACTTC. It is translated as CASSQDPSSIETQYF. The rearrangement links TRBV3-1 to TRBJ2-5; no clear D. The CDR3 has 15 residues. Germline lookup yields CDR1 LGHDT and CDR2 YNNKEL (reference sequence). V lost 0 bases, J lost 4 bases, and 12 bases lay in between.

This chain connects TRBV6-1 to TRBJ1-4; D is undetermined. This CDR3 spans 12 amino acids. Trimming took off 8 bases at V and 6 bases at J, with 10 bases between the two ends. Germline assignment: CDR1 MNHNS and CDR2 SASEGT. The CDR3 region is CASGPSDEKLFF. Here the CDR3 DNA reads TGTGCCAGCGGACCGAGCGATGAAAAACTGTTTTTT.

As regards this clonotype: A much larger clone lies one base from this, so it may be a read error. The chain links TRBV12-3 or TRBV12-4 to TRBJ2-1, with D perhaps matching TRBD1 or TRBD2 (5 bases each). This CDR3 is 13 amino acids long. V was shortened by 3 bases and J by 12 bases, with 15 bases between the two germline ends. This CDR3 is CASSFGRGRGQFF. CDR3 DNA sequence: TGTGCCAGCAGTTTCGGAAGGGGACGCGGGCAGTTCTTC.

This clonotype has ten or more counts. The J gene is TRBJ1-5, the V gene TRBV12-3 or TRBV12-4, with D possibly being TRBD1 (5 bases). CDR3 length: 16 amino acids. V lost 6 bases to trimming and J lost 0 bases, with 15 bases between them. CDR3 amino acids: CASRARGGDSNQPQHF. The DNA of the CDR3 is TGTGCCAGCAGGGCGAGAGGAGGGGATAGCAATCAGCCCCAGCATTTT.

The chain employs TRBV2 and TRBJ2-4; D is perhaps TRBD1 (5 bases). Germline V gene sequence: CDR1 SNHLY, CDR2 FYNNEI. Between the trimmed V and J ends, which lost 6 bases and 0 bases, there was a span of 9 bases. The CDR3 has 14 residues. The CDR3 sequence: CASSRVLAKNIQYF. CDR3 sequence (DNA): TGTGCCAGCAGCAGGGTCTTAGCCAAAAACATTCAGTACTTC.

This clonotype was seen many times. The chain employs TRBV28 and TRBJ1-5, with TRBD1 as a possible D gene (5 bases). The germline CDR1 and CDR2 sequences are MDHEN and SYDVKM. The CDR3 totals 15 residues. The V end lost 6 bases, the J end lost 0 bases, and 12 bases lay between the germline ends. The CDR3 loop is CASRRTLDSNQPQHF. The CDR3 DNA follows: TGTGCCAGCAGGAGGACACTAGATAGCAATCAGCCCCAGCATTTT.

This clonotype has only a few counts. This chain links TRBV5-4 with TRBJ2-7; perhaps TRBD2 as D (6 bases). The CDR3 has 14 amino acids. V was cut by 1 base and J by 8 bases, with 16 bases left in between. Germline-derived CDR1 and CDR2 are SGHNT and YYREEE (reference sequence). CDR3 amino acids: CASSLTGRGLQQYF. The DNA of the CDR3 is TGTGCCAGCAGCTTGACGGGACGGGGACTCCAGCAGTACTTC.

This clonotype was counted between two and nine times. The gene calls are TRBV7-9 and TRBJ2-1; D might be TRBD2 (6 bases). The germline CDR1 and CDR2 sequences are SEHNR and FQNEAQ (reference sequence). The CDR3 sequence is 15 residues long. V lost 5 bases, J lost 2 bases, and 13 bases lay in between. This CDR3 is CASSPLGSTYNEQFF. The CDR3 DNA follows: TGTGCCAGCAGCCCTCTCGGGAGTACCTACAATGAGCAGTTCTTC.

V gene TRBV28 combines with J gene TRBJ1-5; D perhaps matches TRBD1 (6 bases). Trimming cost V 3 bases and J 1 base, with 16 bases left between them. Germline V lookup: CDR1 MDHEN, CDR2 SYDVKM. CDR3 length: 17 amino acids. DNA for the CDR3: TGTGCCAGCAGTTTTCCAGGGGTTGGGGGGAGCAATCAGCCCCAGCATTTT. Translation gives CASSFPGVGGSNQPQHF.

This clonotype was observed at least ten times. The chain has TRBV2 and TRBJ1-1; D is unclear. The CDR3 is 13 amino acids. Germline CDR1 is SNHLY and CDR2 is FYNNEI. The V end lost 8 bases, the J end lost 1 base, and 11 bases lay between the germline ends. Here the CDR3 reads CASERVANTEAFF. The DNA of the CDR3 is TGTGCCAGCGAGAGGGTAGCGAACACTGAAGCTTTCTTT. The full variable domain, in which reference TRBV2 and TRBJ1-1 provide the parts outside the CDR3, is EPEVTQTPSHQVTQMGQEVILRCVPISNHLYFYWYRQILGQKVEFLVSFYNNEISEKSEIFDDQFSVERPDGSNFTLKIRSTKLEDSAMYFCASERVANTEAFFGQGTRLTVV.